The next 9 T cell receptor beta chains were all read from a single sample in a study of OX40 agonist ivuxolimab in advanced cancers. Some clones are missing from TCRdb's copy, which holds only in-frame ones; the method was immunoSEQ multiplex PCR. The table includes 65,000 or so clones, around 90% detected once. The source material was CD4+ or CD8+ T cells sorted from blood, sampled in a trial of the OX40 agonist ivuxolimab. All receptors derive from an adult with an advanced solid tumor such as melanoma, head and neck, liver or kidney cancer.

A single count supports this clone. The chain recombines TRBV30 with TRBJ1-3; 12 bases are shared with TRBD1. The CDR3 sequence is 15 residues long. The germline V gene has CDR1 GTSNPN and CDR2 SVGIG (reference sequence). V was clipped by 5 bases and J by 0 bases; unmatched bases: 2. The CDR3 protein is CAWGTGGSSGNTIYF. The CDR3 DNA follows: TGTGCCTGGGGGACAGGGGGCAGCTCTGGAAACACCATATATTTT.

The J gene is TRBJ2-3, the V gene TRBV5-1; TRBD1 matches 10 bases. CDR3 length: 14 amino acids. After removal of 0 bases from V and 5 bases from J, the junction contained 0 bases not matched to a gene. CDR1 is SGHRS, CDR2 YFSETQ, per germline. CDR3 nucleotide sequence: TGCGCCAGCAGCTTGGGGACAGGGGGAGATACGCAGTATTTT. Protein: CASSLGTGGDTQYF.

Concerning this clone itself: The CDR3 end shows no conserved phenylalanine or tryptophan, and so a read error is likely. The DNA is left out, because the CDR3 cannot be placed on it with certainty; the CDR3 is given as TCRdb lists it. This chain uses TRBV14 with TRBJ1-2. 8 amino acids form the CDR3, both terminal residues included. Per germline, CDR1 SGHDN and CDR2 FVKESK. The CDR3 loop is CASSPPSI.

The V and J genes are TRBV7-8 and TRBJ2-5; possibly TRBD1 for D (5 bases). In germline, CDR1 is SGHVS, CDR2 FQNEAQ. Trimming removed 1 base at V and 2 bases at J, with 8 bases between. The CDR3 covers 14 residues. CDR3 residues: CASSLGQRQETQYF. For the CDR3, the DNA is TGTGCCAGCAGCTTAGGACAGCGTCAAGAGACCCAGTACTTC. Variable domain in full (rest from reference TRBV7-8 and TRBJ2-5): GAGVSQSPRYKVAKRGQDVALRCDPISGHVSLFWYQQALGQGPEFLTYFQNEAQLDKSGLPSDRFFAERPEGSVSTLKIQRTQQEDSAVYLCASSLGQRQETQYFGPGTRLLVL.

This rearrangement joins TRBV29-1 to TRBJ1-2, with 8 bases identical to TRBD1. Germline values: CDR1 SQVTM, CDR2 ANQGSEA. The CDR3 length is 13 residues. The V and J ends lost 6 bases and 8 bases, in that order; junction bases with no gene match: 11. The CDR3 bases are TGCAGCGTCGTAACGACAGGGGCCGTGGGCTACACCTTC. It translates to CSVVTTGAVGYTF. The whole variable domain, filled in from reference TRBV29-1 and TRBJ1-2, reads SAVISQKPSRDICQRGTSLTIQCQVDSQVTMMFWYRQQPGQSLTLIATANQGSEATYESGFVIDKFPISRPNLTFSTLTVSNMSPEDSSIYLCSVVTTGAVGYTFGSGTRLTVV.

The CDR3 protein is CASSPGIVEKLFF. The DNA for the CDR3 is TGCGCCAGCAGCCCCGGGATAGTTGAAAAACTGTTTTTT. This chain joins TRBV4-1 and TRBJ1-4; no clear D. CDR1 and CDR2 (germline): MGHRA, YSYEKL. This CDR3 has 13 amino acids. Trimming left V 4 bases short and J 7 bases short, with 10 bases between.

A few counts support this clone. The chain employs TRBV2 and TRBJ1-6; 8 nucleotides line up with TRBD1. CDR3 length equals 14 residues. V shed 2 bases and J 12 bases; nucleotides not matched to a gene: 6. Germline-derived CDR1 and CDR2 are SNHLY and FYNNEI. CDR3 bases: TGTGCCAGCAGTGAAAGCGGACAGGGCTTACCCCTCCACTTT. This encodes CASSESGQGLPLHF.

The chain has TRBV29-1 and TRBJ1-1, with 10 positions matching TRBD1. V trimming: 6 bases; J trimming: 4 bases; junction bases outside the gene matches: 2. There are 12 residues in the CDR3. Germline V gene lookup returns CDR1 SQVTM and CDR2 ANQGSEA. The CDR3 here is CSVGQGGTEAFF. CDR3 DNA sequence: TGCAGCGTCGGACAGGGGGGCACTGAAGCTTTCTTT.

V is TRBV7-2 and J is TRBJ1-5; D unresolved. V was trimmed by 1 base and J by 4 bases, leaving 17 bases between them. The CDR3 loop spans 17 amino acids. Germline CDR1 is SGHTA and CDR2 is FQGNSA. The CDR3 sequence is CASSLDLRGRPNQPQHF. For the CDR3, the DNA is TGTGCCAGCAGCTTAGACTTGCGGGGAAGGCCGAATCAGCCCCAGCATTTT.